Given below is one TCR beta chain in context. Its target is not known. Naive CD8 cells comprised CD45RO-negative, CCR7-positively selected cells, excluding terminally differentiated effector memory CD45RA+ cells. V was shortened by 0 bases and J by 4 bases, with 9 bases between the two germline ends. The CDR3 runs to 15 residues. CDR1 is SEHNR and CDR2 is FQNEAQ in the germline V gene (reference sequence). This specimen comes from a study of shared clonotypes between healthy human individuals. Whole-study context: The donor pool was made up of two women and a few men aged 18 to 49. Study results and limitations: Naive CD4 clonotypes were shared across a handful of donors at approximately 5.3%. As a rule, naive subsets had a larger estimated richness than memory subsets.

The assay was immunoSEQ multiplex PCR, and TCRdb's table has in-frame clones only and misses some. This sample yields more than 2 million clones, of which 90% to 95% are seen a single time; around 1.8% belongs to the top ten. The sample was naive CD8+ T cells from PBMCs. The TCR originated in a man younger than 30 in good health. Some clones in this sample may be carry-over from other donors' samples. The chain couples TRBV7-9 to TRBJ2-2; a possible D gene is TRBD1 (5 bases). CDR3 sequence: CASSLARGATGELFF. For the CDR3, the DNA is TGTGCCAGCAGCTTAGCTCGTGGGGCCACCGGGGAGCTGTTTTTT.